This TCR beta chain was documented in a study of Tregs in tolerant kidney transplant recipients. Unstimulated Tregs (CD4+CD25+CD127-) and CD4+CD25- non-Tregs were sorted from PBMCs. Notes on this clone: Antigen: not known.

Profiled with immunoSEQ multiplex PCR; TCRdb holds only in-frame clones, not every one. This sample has some 4,000 clones, with 80% to 90% found just once. Whole-study findings and limits: Biological reproducibility was not directly addressed, but technical replication error appeared minimal. Tolerant patients' donor-specific Tregs expanded beyond overall Tregs, suggesting antigen-driven growth.

The TCR sequence derives from a human donor who received a combined kidney and bone marrow transplant. This sample comprised Tregs from blood, obtained before the transplant.

The CDR3 spells CATTPRGTGMGEQYF. In DNA, the CDR3 is TGTGCCACTACCCCCAGGGGGACAGGGATGGGCGAGCAGTACTTC. The gene calls are TRBV2 and TRBJ2-7; TRBD1 matches at 9 bases. This CDR3 region has 15 residues. V shed 10 bases, J shed 6 bases, and the junction held 16 bases outside the gene matches. In germline, CDR1 is SNHLY, CDR2 FYNNEI.